In this sample, the clone carrying this T cell receptor (beta chain) turned up once. The antigen remains undetermined. The data derive from a study of radiation and T cells in renal cell carcinoma. Study-wide findings and caveats: Compared with controls, irradiated tumors showed greater TCR clonality. Sampling covered only around 0.98 g of each tumor. Dominant CDR3 motifs were more common in irradiated tumors than controls.

Treatment in this sample: treatment-naive control, cytoreductive nephrectomy. Control tumors came from treatment-naive patients without prior radiation. V trimming: 7 bases; J trimming: 3 bases; junction bases outside the gene matches: 11. The CDR3 length is 15 residues. The germline CDR1 and CDR2 sequences are MNHEY and SVGAGI. Clones were read by immunoSEQ multiplex PCR, and TCRdb kept only the in-frame ones, dropping some. Here the sample spans roughly 13,000 clones, around 50% being singletons. The sequence was obtained from a man aged 50 to 60 with renal cell carcinoma. Material: tumor tissue, obtained from a patient whose treatment was nephrectomy without radiotherapy. V usage is TRBV6-5 and J usage is TRBJ2-7, with 8 bases fitting TRBD1. The CDR3 DNA is TGTGCCAGCATCCGGCATTTCGGGACAGGCTACGAGCAGTACTTC. Translation gives CASIRHFGTGYEQYF.